This T cell receptor beta chain was sequenced during a study of cytomegalovirus exposure and HLA in healthy donors. Looking at the study overall: Genotyping showed approximately 81% of almost 400 donors falling in the Caucasian-associated ancestry cluster. Findings and caveats of the study: Reported performance of the classifier showed diagnosis of cytomegalovirus status with high specificity and sensitivity. In a later analysis, parvovirus B19, influenza, CMV and Epstein-Barr virus appeared linked to several top co-occurrence clusters. An analysis that came later showed most CMV-associated TCR beta chains appearing HLA-restricted.

Points on this clone: Antigen: not known.

Looked up from germline, CDR1 is GTSNPN and CDR2 is SVGIG (reference sequence). The CDR3 totals 14 residues. The V gene lost 0 bases and the J gene lost 3 bases, with 11 bases spanning the gap. PCR involved 60 Vbeta and 13 Jbeta primers. Repertoires were generated with immunoSEQ multiplex PCR, while TCRdb's copy carries only in-frame clones and drops some. The table includes 100,000 to 150,000 clones, roughly 79% detected once. The source is a woman between 45 and 60 years old in good health and CMV-seronegative. What was sequenced was PBMCs. The chain employs TRBV30 and TRBJ1-2; D might be TRBD1 (5 bases). CDR3 in amino acids: CAWSVEETDYGYTF. The CDR3 region has the DNA TGTGCCTGGAGTGTAGAGGAGACAGACTATGGCTACACCTTC.